This record looks at one T cell receptor beta chain sequence and its context. Its specificity is unknown. The record originates from a study of response to subunit inactivated influenza vaccine. Whole-study results and caveats: Each seasonal influenza vaccination recruits few new T cells, the authors suggested.

This CDR3 region has 18 residues. CDR1 MNHEY and CDR2 SVGAGI come from the germline V gene. V was cut by 0 bases and J by 6 bases, with 24 bases left in between. MiXCR, run by TCRdb on the RT-PCR reads, gives a single entry per CDR3 protein. Among approximately 700,000 distinct CDR3 sequences listed, around a sixth were seen once. The sample in question was PBMCs from blood, obtained roughly 12 days after vaccination. This TCR derives from a man aged 45-65 years who received an inactivated influenza vaccine. This chain uses TRBV6-5 with TRBJ2-7, with a weak D call TRBD1 (7 bases). This CDR3 reads CASSYSIGQVEGGSEQYF. In DNA, the CDR3 is TGTGCCAGCAGTTACTCCATTGGACAGGTGGAGGGAGGCAGCGAGCAGTACTTC.